These T cell receptor beta chains were read from a single sample in a study of follicular helper T cells after annual influenza vaccination. Clones were sequenced by immunoSEQ multiplex PCR, and TCRdb holds only the in-frame ones, with some missing. This sample carries approximately 15,000 clones, around four fifths of them seen once, and the ten largest clones take 0.4% to 0.5%. The specimen comprised CXCR5- memory CD4+ T cells sorted from blood, sampled on the day of influenza vaccination. Every receptor here comes from an adult who received the influenza vaccine. CDR3s include the opening cysteine and the closing phenylalanine or tryptophan. Each record gives: J gene, clone size, V gene, D gene, CDR3 protein, CDR3 DNA. D genes are given only for firm matches. The size of a clone is reported for some rows only, either as once, few or many, or as a class for expanded clones.

TRBJ1-2,once,TRBV9,NA,CASSVGVGGYTF,TGTGCCAGCAGCGTAGGGGTGGGAGGCTACACCTTC
TRBJ1-2,NA,TRBV2,TRBD1,CASSFPGTGHGYTF,TGTGCCAGCAGTTTTCCCGGGACAGGGCACGGCTACACCTTC
TRBJ1-4,NA,TRBV19,TRBD1,CASSIRRGNEKLFF,TGTGCCAGTAGTATCCGCAGGGGGAATGAAAAACTGTTTTTT
TRBJ1-1,NA,TRBV7-9,NA,CASGGGGAEAFF,TGTGCCAGCGGGGGGGGCGGGGCTGAAGCTTTCTTT
TRBJ1-1,NA,TRBV20-1,NA,CSAMAGSVFFF,TGCAGTGCCATGGCAGGATCGGTTTTTTTCTTT
TRBJ2-4,NA,TRBV5-6,NA,CASSFKNIQYF,TGTGCCAGCAGCTTTAAAAACATTCAGTACTTC
TRBJ2-3,NA,TRBV4-2,NA,CASSPMTIPETTDTQYF,TGTGCCAGCAGCCCTATGACTATCCCCGAAACCACAGATACGCAGTATTTT
TRBJ1-1,NA,TRBV12-2,NA,CASRLVGLTVSPKLSLNTEAFF,TGTGCAAGTCGCTTAGTAGGATTGACAGTATCCCCCAAACTTAGCTTGAACACTGAAGCTTTCTTT
TRBJ2-7,NA,TRBV7-8,NA,CASSPQTSMSSYEQYF,TGTGCCAGCAGCCCCCAGACCTCCATGAGCTCCTACGAGCAGTACTTC
TRBJ2-1,NA,TRBV7-2,TRBD2,CASSPQAGGPYNEQFF,TGTGCCAGCAGCCCGCAGGCGGGGGGGCCCTACAATGAGCAGTTCTTC
TRBJ1-2,NA,TRBV6-5,TRBD1,CASSYSGQGDAYGYTF,TGTGCCAGCAGTTACTCAGGACAGGGGGATGCCTATGGCTACACCTTC
TRBJ2-3,NA,TRBV2,NA,CASRGGSSTDTQYF,TGTGCTAGTCGCGGGGGCTCTAGCACAGATACGCAGTATTTT
TRBJ1-3,NA,TRBV4-2,NA,CASSQLSYSGNTIYF,TGTGCCAGCAGCCAGCTGTCTTACTCTGGAAACACCATATATTTT
TRBJ1-1,NA,TRBV5-8,TRBD1,CASKPRDRSLSEAFF,TGTGCCAGCAAGCCCCGGGACAGATCATTAAGTGAAGCTTTCTTT
TRBJ1-2,NA,TRBV5-1,NA,CASSFGGQNNYGYTF,TGCGCCAGCAGCTTCGGGGGACAAAATAACTATGGCTACACCTTC
TRBJ1-6,few,TRBV18,NA,CASSPGPGAYNSPLHF,TGTGCCAGCTCACCGGGACCCGGGGCATATAATTCACCCCTCCACTTT
TRBJ1-2,few,TRBV10-3,TRBD1,CAISGQGNYGYTF,TGTGCCATCAGCGGACAGGGGAACTATGGCTACACCTTC
TRBJ1-2,NA,TRBV18,NA,CASSPRQGDGYGYTF,TGTGCCAGCTCACCTCGACAAGGAGACGGATATGGCTACACCTTC
TRBJ1-3,few,TRBV15,NA,CATSRDTGRYTIYF,TGTGCCACCAGCAGAGATACGGGGAGGTACACCATATATTTT
TRBJ1-5,few,TRBV2,TRBD1,CASSDDRGLPQHF,TGTGCCAGCAGTGACGACAGGGGGTTGCCCCAGCATTTT
TRBJ2-3,NA,TRBV2,NA,CASSVLDTQYF,TGTGCCAGCAGTGTATTAGATACGCAGTATTTT
TRBJ1-1,NA,TRBV5-4,NA,CASSPGGWGRISEAFF,TGTGCCAGCAGCCCCGGGGGTTGGGGGCGAATATCTGAAGCTTTCTTT
TRBJ2-1,NA,TRBV9,TRBD2,CASSVTSGGANEQFF,TGTGCCAGCAGCGTGACTAGCGGGGGGGCAAATGAGCAGTTCTTC
TRBJ2-1,once,TRBV18,NA,CASSPPGQSSYNEQFF,TGTGCCAGCTCACCACCAGGGCAGAGCTCCTACAATGAGCAGTTCTTC
TRBJ1-3,NA,TRBV7-2,NA,CASASNGRSGNTIYF,TGTGCCAGCGCCTCTAACGGACGCTCTGGAAACACCATATATTTT
TRBJ2-2,NA,TRBV7-2,NA,CASSLAVGSGGNTGELFF,TGTGCCAGCAGCTTAGCGGTTGGAAGCGGAGGGAACACCGGGGAGCTGTTTTTT
TRBJ1-4,NA,TRBV7-9,NA,CASSLDVDNEKLFF,TGTGCCAGCAGCTTAGACGTCGATAATGAAAAACTGTTTTTT
TRBJ1-1,NA,TRBV6-5,NA,CASSYTPRDTEAFF,TGTGCCAGCAGTTACACCCCACGGGACACTGAAGCTTTCTTT
TRBJ2-5,NA,TRBV15,NA,CATSRERGRGTQYF,TGTGCCACCAGCAGAGAACGGGGGCGTGGGACCCAGTACTTC